The source of this TCR beta chain is a study of identical twins. The CDR3 spans 13 residues. CDR1 DFQATT and CDR2 SNEGSKA come from the germline V gene (reference sequence). Of note for this clonotype: Its antigen remains unknown. At one boundary the junction diverges from the germline segment, which might be a read error.

The study's findings and limits: Conclusions came from cross-sectional statistical analysis, not from following the same donors. The models gave estimates that fell short of the out-of-frame TCR alpha sharing seen in monozygotic twins.

TCRdb itself ran the 5' RACE reads through MiXCR, one entry per CDR3 protein. The data show 1,800,000 or so distinct CDR3 sequences, more than 30% seen once. The chain combines TRBV20-1 with TRBJ2-7, with D perhaps TRBD1 or TRBD2 (6 bases each). The sequence was collected from a newborn girl in good health. Sequenced input: cord blood. The CDR3 DNA follows: TGCGGTGCTAGGGGGGCGGGGAAATACGAGCAGTACTTC. Its protein product is CGARGAGKYEQYF.